Presented here are 19 T cell receptor beta chains from one specimen sequenced in a study of blood T cell repertoires in COVID-19. Sequencing used immunoSEQ multiplex PCR; TCRdb keeps in-frame clones, though not all of them. This table has some 400,000 clones, about 80% appearing once. The sequenced sample was peripheral blood. The receptors stem from a human donor with acute or convalescent COVID-19. The donor label of this sample is uncertain.

The chain carries TRBV7-2 and TRBJ2-7, with 8 bases fitting TRBD2. Germline V gene sequence: CDR1 SGHTA, CDR2 FQGNSA. Trimming cost V 2 bases and J 1 base; bases outside gene matches: 10. The CDR3 is 17 residues long. The CDR3 sequence is CASSLRVAGGLSYEQYF. The CDR3 coding sequence is TGTGCCAGCAGCTTAAGGGTGGCGGGGGGTTTGTCCTACGAGCAGTACTTC.

V is TRBV10-3 and J is TRBJ1-1; maybe TRBD1 (5 bases). Trimming cost V 4 bases and J 3 bases, with 9 bases left between them. Germline loops: CDR1 ENHRY, CDR2 SYGVKD. CDR3 length equals 13 residues. The CDR3 loop reads CAISGGVHTEAFF. CDR3 nucleotide sequence: TGTGCCATCAGTGGGGGGGTTCACACTGAAGCTTTCTTT.

The V gene is TRBV14, the J gene TRBJ2-1; 11 bases map to TRBD1. The CDR3 runs to 17 residues. V was pared by 0 bases and J by 3 bases, with 4 bases of the junction left unmatched. CDR1 is SGHDN, CDR2 FVKESK, per germline. CDR3 in amino acids: CASSQDWTGGIYNEQFF. The CDR3 DNA follows: TGTGCCAGCAGCCAAGATTGGACAGGGGGCATCTACAATGAGCAGTTCTTC. Variable domain in full (rest from reference TRBV14 and TRBJ2-1): EAGVTQFPSHSVIEKGQTVTLRCDPISGHDNLYWYRRVMGKEIKFLLHFVKESKQDESGMPNNRFLAERTGGTYSTLKVQPAELEDSGVYFCASSQDWTGGIYNEQFFGPGTRLTVL.

The chain joins TRBV19 to TRBJ2-3; possibly TRBD2 for D (7 bases). Germline V gene lookup returns CDR1 LNHDA and CDR2 SQIVND (reference sequence). Trimming shortened V by 3 bases and J by 6 bases, and 13 bases separated the two germline ends. The CDR3 is made up of 14 amino acids. The CDR3 bases are TGTGCCAGTAGTATCACGGGGGGCGGGGATACGCAGTATTTT. It encodes CASSITGGGDTQYF.

The gene calls are TRBV5-1 and TRBJ2-1; 12 bases are shared with TRBD2. Germline V gene lookup returns CDR1 SGHRS and CDR2 YFSETQ. With V trimmed by 0 bases and J by 4 bases, 2 bases remained unmatched. This CDR3 has 16 amino acids. The CDR3, as DNA: TGCGCCAGCAGCTTGGGCGGACTAGCGGGATACAATGAGCAGTTCTTC. This gives the protein CASSLGGLAGYNEQFF.

The CDR3 loop reads CASTLSGSSYEQYF. The CDR3 nucleotides read TGTGCCAGCACTCTTAGCGGGAGCTCCTACGAGCAGTACTTC. The chain uses TRBV6-6 and TRBJ2-7; TRBD2 matches at 9 bases. CDR3 size: 14 residues. V dropped 7 bases and J dropped 0; count of bases not matched to a gene: 4. Germline CDR1 MNHNY, CDR2 SVGAGI (reference sequence).

This clone was seen a handful of times. The chain has TRBV9 and TRBJ1-2; 10 bases align to TRBD1. This CDR3 has 14 amino acids. Germline CDR1 reads SGDLS; CDR2 reads YYNGEE. Trimming at V came to 3 bases and at J to 8 bases, leaving 7 bases not matched to a gene. For the CDR3, the DNA is TGTGCCAGCAGCGGAGACAGGGGGCTTGGGGGCTACACCTTC. Translation gives CASSGDRGLGGYTF.

A few counts support this clone. This chain uses TRBV2 with TRBJ2-7, with TRBD1 as a possible D gene (5 bases). V was cut by 8 bases and J by 2 bases, with 19 bases left in between. The germline V gene has CDR1 SNHLY and CDR2 FYNNEI. CDR3 length: 15 amino acids. The CDR3 coding sequence is TGTGCCAGCCAGAATAAAGGACATGAGACCTACGAGCAGTACTTC. Translating gives CASQNKGHETYEQYF. Full variable domain (outside the CDR3, taken from reference TRBV2 and TRBJ2-7): EPEVTQTPSHQVTQMGQEVILRCVPISNHLYFYWYRQILGQKVEFLVSFYNNEISEKSEIFDDQFSVERPDGSNFTLKIRSTKLEDSAMYFCASQNKGHETYEQYFGPGTRLTVT.

V and J are TRBV7-9 and TRBJ1-2; weak D call: TRBD1 (5 bases). From germline, CDR1 is SEHNR and CDR2 FQNEAQ (reference sequence). V was clipped by 7 bases and J by 6 bases, with 15 bases between them. This CDR3 is 13 amino acids long. The CDR3 DNA follows: TGTGCCAGCAACAACGGGGGAGAAGATGGCTACACCTTC. Translating it yields CASNNGGEDGYTF. Complete variable domain (other parts from reference TRBV7-9 and TRBJ1-2): DTGVSQNPRHKITKRGQNVTFRCDPISEHNRLYWYRQTLGQGPEFLTYFQNEAQLEKSRLLSDRFSAERPKGSFSTLEIQRTEQGDSAMYLCASNNGGEDGYTFGSGTRLTVV.

This clone showed up just once. The rearrangement joins TRBV6-5 to TRBJ2-1; D is undetermined. The CDR3 consists of 16 residues. Germline V CDR1 and CDR2: MNHEY, SVGAGI. V was cut by 2 bases and J by 5 bases, with 16 bases left in between. CDR3 DNA sequence: TGTGCCAGCAGTTACACCCGTCCCCCTCTAGACAATGAGCAGTTCTTC. This codes for CASSYTRPPLDNEQFF.

The V call is TRBV18, the J call TRBJ1-6, with 8 bases identical to TRBD1. V lost 3 bases, J lost 11 bases, and 15 bases stayed unmatched. Germline V CDR1 and CDR2: KGHSH, LQKENI. CDR3 size: 17 residues. The CDR3 here is CASSPWTGTQFNTPLHF. The CDR3 DNA reads TGTGCCAGCTCACCCTGGACAGGGACCCAATTCAATACACCCCTCCACTTT.

The chain carries TRBV5-4 and TRBJ2-5, with 7 bases identical to TRBD2. The germline V gene encodes CDR1 SGHNT and CDR2 YYREEE (reference sequence). J lost 4 bases, V lost 0 bases, and 6 bases had no gene match. This CDR3 has 15 amino acids. The CDR3 is CASSLAPGLGETQYF. Here the CDR3 DNA reads TGTGCCAGCAGCTTGGCCCCCGGACTAGGAGAGACCCAGTACTTC.

This clone was counted a few times. The chain carries TRBV5-5 and TRBJ2-3; the match to TRBD2 covers 8 bases. CDR3 length equals 17 residues. Trimming at V came to 4 bases and at J to 3 bases, leaving 13 bases not matched to a gene. In germline, CDR1 is SGHKS, CDR2 YYEKEE (reference sequence). The CDR3 nucleotides are TGTGCCAGCAGCCGAGCGGGGGAGGGCCGTTATACAGATACGCAGTATTTT. It translates to CASSRAGEGRYTDTQYF.

V gene TRBV19 combines with J gene TRBJ2-1, with D maybe TRBD2 (5 bases). Trimming pared 1 base from V and 4 bases from J, leaving 8 bases between. Germline CDR1 and CDR2: LNHDA and SQIVND (reference sequence). The CDR3 runs to 14 residues. CDR3 loop: CASSIGGSYNEQFF. The CDR3, as DNA: TGTGCCAGTAGTATAGGAGGGAGTTACAATGAGCAGTTCTTC.

This chain links TRBV12-5 with TRBJ1-1; no firm D call. This CDR3 contains 12 residues. V gave up 4 bases and J gave up 3 bases, with 6 bases separating them. The V gene's germline CDR1 is LGHNT and CDR2 FRNRAP. The CDR3 DNA is TGTGCTAGTGGTTCGGAGTACACTGAAGCTTTCTTT. Translating it yields CASGSEYTEAFF. Full variable domain (remainder filled in from reference TRBV12-5 and TRBJ1-1): DARVTQTPRHKVTEMGQEVTMRCQPILGHNTVFWYRQTMMQGLELLAYFRNRAPLDDSGMPKDRFSAEMPDATLATLKIQPSEPRDSAVYFCASGSEYTEAFFGQGTRLTVV.

The chain recombines TRBV2 with TRBJ1-1, with TRBD1 identical over 7 bases. The germline V gene has CDR1 SNHLY and CDR2 FYNNEI. The V segment lost 3 bases and the J segment 0 bases; nucleotides outside the gene matches: 7. CDR3 length: 16 residues. DNA of the CDR3: TGTGCCAGCAGTGACCATACAGGGGCTATGAACACTGAAGCTTTCTTT. Translated: CASSDHTGAMNTEAFF.

The chain combines TRBV18 with TRBJ1-4; D gene ambiguous. The V gene's germline CDR1 is KGHSH and CDR2 LQKENI. V was pared by 1 base and J by 8 bases, with 11 bases between. This CDR3 is 14 amino acids long. The CDR3 DNA reads as TGTGCCAGCTCACCACGTTTGGGGAGCGAAAAACTGTTTTTT. This encodes CASSPRLGSEKLFF. The entire variable domain, with the rest obtained from reference TRBV18 and TRBJ1-4, is as follows: NAGVMQNPRHLVRRRGQEARLRCSPMKGHSHVYWYRQLPEEGLKFMVYLQKENIIDESGMPKERFSAEFPKEGPSILRIQQVVRGDSAAYFCASSPRLGSEKLFFGSGTQLSVL.

The chain combines TRBV6-5 with TRBJ1-6, with a tentative D call TRBD1 (5 bases). CDR3 size: 13 residues. The V gene lost 2 bases and the J gene lost 9 bases, with 8 bases spanning the gap. The V gene's germline CDR1 is MNHEY and CDR2 SVGAGI. The CDR3 protein is CASSYQGGSPLHF. In nucleotides, the CDR3 is TGTGCCAGCAGTTACCAGGGAGGTTCACCCCTCCACTTT.

The chain is built from TRBV28 and TRBJ2-3; TRBD2 is a possible D gene (7 bases). V lost 2 bases and J lost 4, with 16 bases in between. CDR1 and CDR2 from the germline V gene are MDHEN and SYDVKM. The CDR3 has 16 residues. DNA for the CDR3: TGTGCCAGCAGTTTAACGTCGGGGGGCGGTGCAGATACGCAGTATTTT. It encodes CASSLTSGGGADTQYF.